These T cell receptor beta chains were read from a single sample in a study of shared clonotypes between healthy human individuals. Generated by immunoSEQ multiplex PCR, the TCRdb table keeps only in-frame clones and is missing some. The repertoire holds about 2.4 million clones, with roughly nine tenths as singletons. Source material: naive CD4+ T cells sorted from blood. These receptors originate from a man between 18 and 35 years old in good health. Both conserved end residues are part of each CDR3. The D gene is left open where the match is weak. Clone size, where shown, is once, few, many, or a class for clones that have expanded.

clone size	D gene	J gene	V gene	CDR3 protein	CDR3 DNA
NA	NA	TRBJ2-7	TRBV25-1	CASIGSSYEQYF	TGTGCCAGCATCGGGTCCTCCTACGAGCAGTACTTC
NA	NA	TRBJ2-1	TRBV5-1	CASSLIPGRNEQFF	TGCGCCAGCAGCTTAATCCCAGGGCGAAATGAGCAGTTCTTC
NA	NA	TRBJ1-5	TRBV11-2	CASSSGLFGNQPQHF	TGTGCCAGCAGCTCCGGGTTGTTTGGCAATCAGCCCCAGCATTTT
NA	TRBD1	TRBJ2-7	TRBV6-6	CASSYTGDSEQYF	TGTGCCAGCAGTTACACCGGGGACAGCGAGCAGTACTTC
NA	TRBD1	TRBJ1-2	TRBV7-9	CASSAAGQVFYGYTF	TGTGCCAGCAGCGCCGCGGGACAGGTTTTCTATGGCTACACCTTC
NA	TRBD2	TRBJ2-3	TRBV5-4	CASSLVSWGGTDTQYF	TGTGCCAGCAGCTTGGTATCGTGGGGGGGGACAGATACGCAGTATTTT
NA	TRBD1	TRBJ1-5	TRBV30	CAWSVPGQANQPQHF	TGTGCCTGGAGTGTACCGGGACAGGCTAATCAGCCCCAGCATTTT
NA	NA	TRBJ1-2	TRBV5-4	CASSLAGPGYGYTF	TGTGCCAGCAGTTTGGCGGGGCCAGGCTATGGCTACACCTTC
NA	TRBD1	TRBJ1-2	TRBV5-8	CASSPGTDNYGYTF	TGTGCCAGCAGCCCCGGGACAGACAACTATGGCTACACCTTC
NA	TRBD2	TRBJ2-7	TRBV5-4	CASSTLSGLAGDQYF	TGTGCCAGCAGCACTCTCTCGGGTCTAGCGGGAGACCAGTACTTC
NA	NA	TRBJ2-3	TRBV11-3	CASSFRSDTQYF	TGTGCCAGCAGCTTTAGGTCAGATACGCAGTATTTT
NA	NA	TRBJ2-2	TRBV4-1	CASSPEGGSTGELFF	TGCGCCAGCAGCCCTGAAGGGGGGAGCACCGGGGAGCTGTTTTTT
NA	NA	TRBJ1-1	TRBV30	CAWSVWTAGEAFF	TGTGCCTGGAGTGTATGGACAGCCGGGGAAGCTTTCTTT
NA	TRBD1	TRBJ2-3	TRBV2	CASSEGQGGTDTQYF	TGTGCCAGCAGTGAAGGACAGGGAGGCACAGATACGCAGTATTTT
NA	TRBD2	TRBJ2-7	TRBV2	CASSDGFGTSGLEQYF	TGTGCCAGCAGTGATGGTTTTGGGACTAGCGGGCTCGAGCAGTACTTC
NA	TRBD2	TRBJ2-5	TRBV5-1	CASSYTLAGGVETQYF	TGCGCCAGCAGCTATACTCTAGCGGGAGGTGTGGAGACCCAGTACTTC
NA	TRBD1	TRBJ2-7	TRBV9	CASSGRDRGDEQYF	TGTGCCAGCAGCGGTCGGGACAGGGGCGACGAGCAGTACTTC
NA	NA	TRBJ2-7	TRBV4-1	CASSQVLAVSSYEQYF	TGCGCCAGCAGCCAAGTCCTGGCTGTGAGCTCCTACGAGCAGTACTTC
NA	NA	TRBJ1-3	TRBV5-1	CASSLGDSAGNTIYF	TGCGCCAGCAGCTTGGGTGACAGCGCGGGAAACACCATATATTTT
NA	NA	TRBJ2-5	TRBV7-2	CASSYSETQYF	TGTGCCAGCAGCTACAGTGAGACCCAGTACTTC
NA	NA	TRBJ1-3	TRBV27	CASSLGGSGNTIYF	TGTGCCAGCAGTTTAGGAGGGTCTGGAAACACCATATATTTT
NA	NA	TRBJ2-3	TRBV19	CASRRQGGTDTQYF	TGTGCCAGTAGGCGACAGGGAGGAACAGATACGCAGTATTTT
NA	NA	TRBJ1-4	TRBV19	CASSIRGEANEKLFF	TGTGCCAGTAGTATAAGAGGGGAGGCTAATGAAAAACTGTTTTTT
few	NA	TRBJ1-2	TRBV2	CASSEELNYGYTF	TGTGCCAGCAGTGAAGAACTCAACTATGGCTACACCTTC
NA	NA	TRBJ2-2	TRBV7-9	CASSLDWGIGELFF	TGTGCCAGCAGCTTAGATTGGGGTATCGGGGAGCTGTTTTTT
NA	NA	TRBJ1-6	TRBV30	CAWSGREGSPLHF	TGTGCCTGGAGTGGCAGGGAGGGGTCACCCCTCCACTTT
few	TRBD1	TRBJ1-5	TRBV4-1	CASSQEGTGGRQPQHF	TGCGCCAGCAGCCAAGAAGGGACAGGGGGGAGACAGCCCCAGCATTTT
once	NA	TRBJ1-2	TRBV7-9	CASSPISANYGYTF	TGTGCCAGCAGCCCGATTTCGGCTAACTATGGCTACACCTTC
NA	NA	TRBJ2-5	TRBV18	CASSPGRAPETQYF	TGTGCCAGCTCACCAGGAAGGGCCCCGGAGACCCAGTACTTC
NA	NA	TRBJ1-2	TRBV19	CASSGPGYHYGYTF	TGTGCCAGTAGTGGGCCAGGGTACCACTATGGCTACACCTTC
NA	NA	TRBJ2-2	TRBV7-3	CASSLGVGAGELFF	TGTGCCAGCAGCTTAGGGGTTGGGGCCGGGGAGCTGTTTTTT
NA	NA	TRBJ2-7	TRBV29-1	CSVYRDGSYEQYF	TGCAGCGTGTACCGGGACGGCTCCTACGAGCAGTACTTC
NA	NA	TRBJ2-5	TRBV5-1	CASNNGAAETQYF	TGCGCCAGTAATAACGGGGCCGCGGAGACCCAGTACTTC
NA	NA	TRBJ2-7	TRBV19	CASSPGDIREQYF	TGTGCCAGTAGTCCTGGGGACATCCGCGAGCAGTACTTC
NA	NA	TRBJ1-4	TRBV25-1	CASSGVGIGKENEKLFF	TGTGCCAGCAGTGGGGTTGGGATAGGAAAGGAAAATGAAAAACTGTTTTTT
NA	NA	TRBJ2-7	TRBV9	CASSVGDPYEQYF	TGTGCCAGCAGCGTAGGCGACCCCTACGAGCAGTACTTC
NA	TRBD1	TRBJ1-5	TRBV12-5	CASGSGTGANTFSNQPQHF	TGTGCTAGTGGTTCAGGGACAGGGGCGAACACATTTTCCAATCAGCCCCAGCATTTT
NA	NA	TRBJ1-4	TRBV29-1	CSVANEKLFF	TGCAGCGTTGCTAATGAAAAACTGTTTTTT
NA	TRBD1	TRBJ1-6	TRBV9	CASSVGQGPNNSPLHF	TGTGCCAGCAGCGTTGGACAGGGTCCTAATAATTCACCCCTCCACTTT
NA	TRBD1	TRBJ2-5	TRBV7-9	CASNRGTGFQETQYF	TGTGCCAGCAATCGAGGGACAGGGTTCCAAGAGACCCAGTACTTC
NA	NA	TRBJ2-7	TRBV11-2	CASSLGVTELYEQYF	TGTGCCAGCAGCTTAGGGGTGACAGAATTATACGAGCAGTACTTC
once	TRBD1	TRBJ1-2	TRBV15	CATSRDRSGTGVGYTF	TGTGCCACCAGCAGAGACCGGTCCGGGACAGGGGTAGGCTACACCTTC
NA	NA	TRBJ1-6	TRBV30	CAWRFTGTGSPLHF	TGTGCCTGGAGGTTCACAGGGACTGGCTCACCCCTCCACTTT
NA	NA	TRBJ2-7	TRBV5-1	CASSPMAGTYEQYF	TGCGCCAGCAGCCCGATGGCAGGAACCTACGAGCAGTACTTC
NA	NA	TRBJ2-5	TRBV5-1	CASSFSQGGETQYF	TGCGCCAGCAGCTTTTCGCAGGGAGGAGAGACCCAGTACTTC
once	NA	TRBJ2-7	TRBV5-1	CASSLVATFEQYF	TGCGCCAGCAGCTTGGTGGCTACCTTCGAGCAGTACTTC
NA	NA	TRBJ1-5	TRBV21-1	CASSKAIKESNQPQHF	TGTGCCAGCAGCAAAGCCATAAAGGAAAGCAATCAGCCCCAGCATTTT
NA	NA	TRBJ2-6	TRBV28	CASSLSSGANVLTF	TGTGCCAGCAGTTTAAGCTCTGGGGCCAACGTCCTGACTTTC
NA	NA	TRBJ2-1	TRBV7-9	CASSSPRTSYNEQFF	TGTGCCAGCAGCTCCCCCCGGACCTCCTACAATGAGCAGTTCTTC